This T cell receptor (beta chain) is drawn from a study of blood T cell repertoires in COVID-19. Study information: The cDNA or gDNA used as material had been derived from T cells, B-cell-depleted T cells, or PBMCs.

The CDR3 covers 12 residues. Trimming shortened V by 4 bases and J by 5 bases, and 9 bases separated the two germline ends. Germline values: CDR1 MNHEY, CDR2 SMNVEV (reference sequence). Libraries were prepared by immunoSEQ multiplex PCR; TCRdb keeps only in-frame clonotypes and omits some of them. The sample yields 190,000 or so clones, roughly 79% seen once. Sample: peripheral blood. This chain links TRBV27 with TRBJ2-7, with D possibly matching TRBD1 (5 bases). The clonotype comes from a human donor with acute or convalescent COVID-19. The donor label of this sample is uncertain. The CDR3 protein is CASSSPRDEQYF. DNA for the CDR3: TGTGCCAGCAGTTCCCCCAGGGACGAGCAGTACTTC.